This T cell receptor beta chain came from a study of cytomegalovirus exposure and HLA in healthy donors. Use of 60 Vbeta and 13 Jbeta primers characterized the PCR. Measured with immunoSEQ multiplex PCR; TCRdb has only the in-frame clones, and not every one. The sample lists about 140,000 clones; approximately 84% were seen once. This receptor was identified in a woman between 40 and 50 years old in good health and CMV-seronegative. The sequencing sample was made of PBMCs.

CDR3: CASSLTGSNTEAFF. CDR3 DNA: TGTGCCAGCAGCTTAACGGGCTCCAACACTGAAGCTTTCTTT. The chain recombines TRBV7-3 with TRBJ1-1; D not certain. CDR1 and CDR2 (germline): SGHTA, FQGTGA. The CDR3 has 14 amino acids. Trimming took 0 bases from V and 2 from J, leaving 7 bases between them. The whole variable domain, remainder taken from reference TRBV7-3 and TRBJ1-1, is GAGVSQTPSNKVTEKGKYVELRCDPISGHTALYWYRQSLGQGPEFLIYFQGTGAADDSGLPNDRFFAVRPEGSVSTLKIQRTERGDSAVYLCASSLTGSNTEAFFGQGTRLTVV.